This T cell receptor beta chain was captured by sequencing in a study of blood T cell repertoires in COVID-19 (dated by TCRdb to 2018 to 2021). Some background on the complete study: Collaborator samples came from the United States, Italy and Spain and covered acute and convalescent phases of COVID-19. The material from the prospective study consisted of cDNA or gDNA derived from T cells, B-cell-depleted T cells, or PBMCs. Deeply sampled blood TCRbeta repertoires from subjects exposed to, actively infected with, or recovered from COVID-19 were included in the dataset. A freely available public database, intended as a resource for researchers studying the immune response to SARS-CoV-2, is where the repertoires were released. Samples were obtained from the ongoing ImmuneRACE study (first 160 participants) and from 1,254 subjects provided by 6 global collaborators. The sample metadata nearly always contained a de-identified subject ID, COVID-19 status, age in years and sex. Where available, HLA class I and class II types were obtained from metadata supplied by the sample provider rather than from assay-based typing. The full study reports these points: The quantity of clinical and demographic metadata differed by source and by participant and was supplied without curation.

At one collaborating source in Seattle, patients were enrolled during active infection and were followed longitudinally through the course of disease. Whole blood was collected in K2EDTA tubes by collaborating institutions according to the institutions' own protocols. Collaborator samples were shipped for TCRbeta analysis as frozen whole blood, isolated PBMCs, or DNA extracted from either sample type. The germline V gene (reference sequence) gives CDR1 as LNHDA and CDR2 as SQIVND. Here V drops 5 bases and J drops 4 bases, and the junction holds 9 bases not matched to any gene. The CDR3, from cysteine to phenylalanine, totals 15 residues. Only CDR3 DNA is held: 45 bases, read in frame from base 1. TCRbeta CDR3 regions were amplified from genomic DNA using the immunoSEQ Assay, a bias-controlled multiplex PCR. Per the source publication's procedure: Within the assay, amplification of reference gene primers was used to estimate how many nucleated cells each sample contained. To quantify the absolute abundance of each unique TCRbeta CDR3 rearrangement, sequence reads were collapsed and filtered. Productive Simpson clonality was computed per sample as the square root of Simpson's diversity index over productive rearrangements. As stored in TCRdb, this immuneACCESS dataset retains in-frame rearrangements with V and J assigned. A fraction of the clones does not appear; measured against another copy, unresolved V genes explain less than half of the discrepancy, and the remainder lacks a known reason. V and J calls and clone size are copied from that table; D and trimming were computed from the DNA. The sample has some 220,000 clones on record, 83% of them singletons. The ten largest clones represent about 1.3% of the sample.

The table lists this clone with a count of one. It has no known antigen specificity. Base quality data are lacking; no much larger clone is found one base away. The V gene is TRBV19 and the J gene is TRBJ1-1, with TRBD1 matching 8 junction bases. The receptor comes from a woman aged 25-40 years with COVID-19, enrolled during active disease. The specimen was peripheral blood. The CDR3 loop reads CASSGQGGGGTEAFF. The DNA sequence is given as TGTGCCAGTAGTGGACAGGGAGGTGGTGGCACTGAAGCTTTCTTT.